This T cell receptor (beta chain) was recovered during a study of cytomegalovirus exposure and HLA in healthy donors. Study-wide points: There were some public TCRs occurring in many donors, but most TCR sequences were rare. Later analysis found that TCR beta chains associated with HLA were more clonally expanded than other, equally common chains.

Germline loops: CDR1 SEHNR, CDR2 FQNEAQ (reference sequence). The V end lost 8 bases, the J end lost 0 bases, and 8 bases lay between the germline ends. The CDR3 consists of 12 residues. On this clone itself: Its antigen is not known.

Amplification used 60 Vbeta primers and 13 Jbeta primers. In the original analysis: In a later analysis, around 87 million unique TCR beta chains included roughly 11 million shared by two or more donors. Sequencing used immunoSEQ multiplex PCR; TCRdb keeps in-frame clones, though not all of them. The V and J calls and the clone size are those of that table, but D and trimming were determined from the DNA. The table includes 100,000 to 120,000 clones, 75% to 85% detected once. This sequence originates from a man between 25 and 39 years old in good health and CMV-seronegative. The rearrangement links TRBV7-9 to TRBJ2-7, with TRBD2 as a possible D gene (6 bases). The specimen sequenced was PBMCs. CDR3 nucleotide sequence: TGTGCCAGCGGGCGGGACTCCTACGAGCAGTACTTC. It encodes CASGRDSYEQYF.